The 10 T cell receptor beta chains presented below share a single source sample, sequenced in a study of T cell responses to AZD1222 COVID-19 vaccine. Assay: immunoSEQ multiplex PCR; the TCRdb copy retains only in-frame clones and omits some. The data show approximately 77,000 clones, with around 85% seen just once and about 3.5% held by the top ten. Sequencing was performed on peripheral blood, taken 28 days after the second AZD1222 dose. The receptors stem from an adult who received the AZD1222 COVID-19 vaccine.

A few counts support this clone. The chain has TRBV6-4 and TRBJ2-6; no reliable D call. Germline loops: CDR1 MRHNA, CDR2 SNTAGT. The CDR3 is 16 amino acids. V was shortened by 3 bases and J by 0 bases, with 9 bases between the two germline ends. CDR3 residues: CASSENMNSGANVLTF. DNA for the CDR3: TGTGCCAGCAGTGAGAACATGAACTCTGGGGCCAACGTCCTGACTTTC.

This clone was picked up one time. V is TRBV5-1 and J is TRBJ1-3, with D maybe TRBD1 (6 bases). The CDR3 has 16 amino acids. The V end was cut by 4 bases, the J end by 0 bases, with 14 bases between. Germline-derived CDR1 and CDR2 are SGHRS and YFSETQ. CDR3 nucleotide sequence: TGCGCCAGCAGCGTAGGGGGTCAGGGCTCTGGAAACACCATATATTTT. The encoded protein is CASSVGGQGSGNTIYF.

The V and J genes are TRBV5-1 and TRBJ2-2, with 8 bases fitting TRBD2. Germline CDR1 SGHRS, CDR2 YFSETQ. The CDR3 has 16 amino acids. V trimming: 2 bases; J trimming: 3 bases; junction bases outside the gene matches: 6. CDR3 residues: CASSFLRGVDTGELFF. Written as DNA, the CDR3 is TGCGCCAGCAGCTTTTTGCGGGGGGTCGACACCGGGGAGCTGTTTTTT.

The chain employs TRBV11-2 and TRBJ1-2; D gene uncertain. The length of the CDR3 is 13 residues. Trimming took off 3 bases at V and 3 bases at J, with 8 bases between the two ends. The germline CDR1 and CDR2 sequences are SGHAT and FQNNGV. The CDR3 nucleotides read TGTGCCAGCAGCTTGGGATTGGACTATGGCTACACCTTC. Translating it yields CASSLGLDYGYTF. The variable domain in full, with the rest retrieved from reference TRBV11-2 and TRBJ1-2, is EAGVAQSPRYKIIEKRQSVAFWCNPISGHATLYWYQQILGQGPKLLIQFQNNGVVDDSQLPKDRFSAERLKGVDSTLKIQPAKLEDSAVYLCASSLGLDYGYTFGSGTRLTVV.

V gene TRBV5-8 combines with J gene TRBJ1-4; D may be TRBD1 (6 bases). This CDR3 spans 17 amino acids. Germline assignment: CDR1 SGHTS and CDR2 YDEGEE. V lost 1 base, J lost 7 bases, and 20 bases lay in between. The CDR3 spells CASSLWGATGGLEKLFF. The CDR3 DNA reads as TGTGCCAGCAGCTTGTGGGGGGCGACAGGCGGGCTTGAAAAACTGTTTTTT.

This clone appeared once. The chain links TRBV7-2 to TRBJ1-5, with D hard to call. The CDR3 runs to 14 residues. The V gene lost 1 base and the J gene lost 3 bases, with 7 bases spanning the gap. Germline-derived CDR1 and CDR2 are SGHTA and FQGNSA. In nucleotides, the CDR3 is TGTGCCAGCAGCTTAGAACAGTTCAATCAGCCCCAGCATTTT. This encodes CASSLEQFNQPQHF.

In DNA form, the CDR3 reads TGTGCCAGCAGGAAGACAGCCTACAATGAGCAGTTCTTC. Its protein is CASRKTAYNEQFF. The chain carries TRBV2 and TRBJ2-1; tentatively, D is TRBD1 (5 bases). Trimming removed 6 bases at V and 2 bases at J, with 8 bases between. CDR1 is SNHLY, CDR2 FYNNEI, per germline. The CDR3 has 13 amino acids.

The V call is TRBV19, the J call TRBJ2-5, with D tentatively TRBD1 or TRBD2 (6 bases each). Germline loops: CDR1 LNHDA, CDR2 SQIVND (reference sequence). This CDR3 comprises 13 residues. The V end lost 8 bases, the J end lost 0 bases, and 10 bases lay between the germline ends. The DNA of the CDR3 is TGTGCCAGTCGGGGGCAGTACCAAGAGACCCAGTACTTC. It specifies CASRGQYQETQYF.

V and J are TRBV4-1 and TRBJ2-7; D is unclear. Trimming pared 1 base from V and 4 bases from J, leaving 11 bases between. The V gene's germline CDR1 is MGHRA and CDR2 YSYEKL. This CDR3 region has 14 residues. The CDR3 nucleotides read TGCGCCAGCAGCCAAGTAGTCGACGAGTACGAGCAGTACTTC. Protein: CASSQVVDEYEQYF.

The chain is built from TRBV6-5 and TRBJ1-1, with 7 bases matching TRBD1. CDR3 length: 14 residues. The junction had 8 bases not matched to a gene; V was cut back by 5 bases and J by 5 bases. The V gene's germline CDR1 is MNHEY and CDR2 SVGAGI. CDR3 DNA sequence: TGTGCCAGCAGTCGAGGGGGCGGTATGACTGAAGCTTTCTTT. Residues: CASSRGGGMTEAFF.